This TCR beta chain was captured in a study of preoperative IRX-2 immunotherapy in early breast cancer. Data came from immunoSEQ multiplex PCR; TCRdb stores just in-frame clones and leaves some out. This sample has under 40,000 clones, with around nine tenths found just once. Trimming stripped 7 bases from V and 8 bases from J, with 23 bases between. Germline V gives CDR1 SQVTM, CDR2 ANQGSEA. CDR3 length equals 14 residues. As to treatment: preoperative locoregional IRX-2 cytokine immunotherapy. V and J are TRBV29-1 and TRBJ1-2; D is possibly TRBD1 (6 bases). The source was tumor tissue, collected after IRX-2 immunotherapy. This receptor was obtained from a human donor with breast cancer. CDR3 amino acids: CSAPTGPPWGGYTF. Here the CDR3 DNA reads TGCAGCGCCCCGACAGGACCTCCATGGGGAGGCTACACCTTC.